This T cell receptor (beta chain) emerged from a study of T-cell memory formation after mild COVID-19. Regarding the study as a whole: Largely, contracting CD4+ clones fell within CM and EM, and contracting CD8+ clones within EMRA.

This CDR3 has 17 residues. Germline lookup yields CDR1 LNHDA and CDR2 SQIVND (reference sequence). Trimming took off 5 bases at V and 3 bases at J, with 20 bases between the two ends. Points on this clonotype: What it binds is not known.

Constant-segment-primed 5'RACE gave TCR alpha and TCR beta cDNA libraries with sample barcodes and UMIs. A single record per CDR3 protein comes from TCRdb applying MiXCR to the 5' RACE reads. The data contain under 400,000 distinct CDR3 sequences, 28% of them singletons. The chain uses TRBV19 and TRBJ2-1, with a possible D match to TRBD2 (6 bases). Sequencing was done on a sample of PBMCs or a T cell subset sorted from them (not recorded which). This clonotype was obtained from an adult woman who had mild COVID-19 (a few samples of this study predate the infection). Cell type and time point are not known. The CDR3, as DNA: TGTGCCAGTAGTTGGCCCACAGGACTACTTATCTACAATGAGCAGTTCTTC. It yields the protein CASSWPTGLLIYNEQFF.